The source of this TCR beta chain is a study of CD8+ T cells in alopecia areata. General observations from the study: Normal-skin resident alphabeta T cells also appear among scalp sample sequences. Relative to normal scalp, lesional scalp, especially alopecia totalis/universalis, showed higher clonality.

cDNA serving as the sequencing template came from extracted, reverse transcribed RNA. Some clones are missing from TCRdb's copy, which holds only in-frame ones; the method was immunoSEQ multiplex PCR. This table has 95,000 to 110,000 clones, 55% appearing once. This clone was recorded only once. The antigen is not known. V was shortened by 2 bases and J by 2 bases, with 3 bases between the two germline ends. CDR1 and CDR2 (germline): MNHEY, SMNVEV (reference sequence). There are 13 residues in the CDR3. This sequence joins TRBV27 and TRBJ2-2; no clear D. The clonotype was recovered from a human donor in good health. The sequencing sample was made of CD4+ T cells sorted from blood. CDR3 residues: CASSLVNTGELFF. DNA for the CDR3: TGTGCCAGCAGTTTAGTCAACACCGGGGAGCTGTTTTTT.